This TCR beta chain was observed in a study of post-analysis software for immune sequencing data. Unique molecular identifiers were present in the TCR beta cDNA libraries. TCRdb called the PCR reads again in MiXCR, with one record for every CDR3 protein. The sample has roughly 540,000 distinct CDR3 sequences, under 40% seen once. Comment on this clonotype: Its antigen is still unknown.

Broader study findings: With TRBV5-6, TRBV5-1 and TRBV20-1 included, about five TRBV segments were more frequent in patients than in controls.

This CDR3 contains 14 residues. Germline-derived CDR1 and CDR2 are SGHRS and YFSETQ. Deletions cut 2 bases from V and 0 bases from J, with 8 bases between. This TCR was sampled from a girl aged 2 to 17 with multiple sclerosis. The specimen was blood. The rearrangement uses TRBV5-1 and TRBJ1-1; a weak D match, TRBD1 (6 bases). In nucleotides, the CDR3 is TGCGCCAGCAGCTTTACAGGGATGAACACTGAAGCTTTCTTT. Translating gives CASSFTGMNTEAFF.